This TCR beta chain was captured in a study of technical replicates of blood from a handful of donors. Using immunoSEQ multiplex PCR, the repertoire was profiled, and TCRdb retains in-frame clones only, with some absent. Of some 94,000 clones listed, less than 95% are singletons. V lost 0 bases and J lost 0, with 6 bases in between. This CDR3 has 15 amino acids. Germline V gene data show CDR1 as LGHNA and CDR2 as YSLEER. Sequenced: T cells isolated from PBMCs. This sequence was found in a human donor in good health. The gene calls are TRBV4-3 and TRBJ2-4; D gene ambiguous. CDR3 bases: TGCGCCAGCAGCCAAGATCGCGTAGCCAAAAACATTCAGTACTTC. Translation: CASSQDRVAKNIQYF.